The 26 T cell receptor beta chains below all came from one sample that was sequenced in a study of T cell repertoires in cytomegalovirus infection. In TCRdb, the reads were re-called with MiXCR into one record per CDR3 protein. The table has 290,000 or so distinct CDR3 sequences, about 8.8% seen once. The sequenced sample was PBMCs. The source of these receptors is a human donor in good health (CMV status not recorded). Some clones in this sample may be carry-over from other donors' samples.

In its sample, this clonotype was seen many times. The chain combines TRBV12-3 or TRBV12-4 with TRBJ1-4, with D tentatively TRBD1 (6 bases). V lost 2 bases and J lost 0, with 10 bases in between. The CDR3 has 16 residues. The CDR3 spells CASSLRGPATNEKLFF. The CDR3, as DNA: TGTGCCAGCAGTTTACGGGGGCCTGCAACTAATGAAAAACTGTTTTTT.

J is TRBJ1-1 and V is TRBV7-2, with D maybe TRBD1 (5 bases). The V gene's germline CDR1 is SGHTA and CDR2 FQGNSA. This CDR3 has 14 amino acids. V lost 4 bases to trimming and J lost 11 bases, with 20 bases between them. CDR3 nucleotide sequence: TGTGCCAGCAGCTATAAGGAGGGGAGGTTATGGGCTTTCTTT. This sequence encodes CASSYKEGRLWAFF.

This clonotype showed up many times. V and J are TRBV20-1 and TRBJ1-2; 7 bases map to TRBD1. Looked up from germline, CDR1 is DFQATT and CDR2 is SNEGSKA (reference sequence). V dropped 0 bases and J dropped 7; count of bases not matched to a gene: 14. CDR3 size: 16 residues. The CDR3 region has the DNA TGCAGTGCTAGAGAGAGGAGACAGGGCAGGGGCCCTGGCTACACCTTC. This gives the protein CSARERRQGRGPGYTF.

The chain uses TRBV20-1 and TRBJ2-3; D may be TRBD2 (6 bases). The CDR3 is made up of 10 amino acids. Germline CDR1 DFQATT, CDR2 SNEGSKA (reference sequence). Trimming removed 6 bases from V and 9 bases from J, with 10 bases in between. The CDR3 protein is CSALRGTQYF. DNA for the CDR3: TGCAGTGCCCTTCGGGGGACGCAGTATTTT.

The J gene is TRBJ2-1, the V gene TRBV20-1, with 7 nucleotides matching TRBD1. V dropped 2 bases and J dropped 7; count of bases not matched to a gene: 14. The germline gives CDR1 DFQATT, CDR2 SNEGSKA (reference sequence). This CDR3 is built from 16 residues. CDR3 coding DNA: TGCAGTGCTAGATTCCCCGAGAGGGGGCGAACGAATGAGCAGTTCTTC. This translates into CSARFPERGRTNEQFF.

This clonotype appeared many times. The chain links TRBV2 to TRBJ2-5, with unresolved D. The V end lost 6 bases, the J end lost 3 bases, and 8 bases lay between the germline ends. CDR1 SNHLY and CDR2 FYNNEI come from the germline V gene. This CDR3 has 12 amino acids. For the CDR3, the DNA is TGTGCCAGCAGAGGACGGAAAGAGACCCAGTACTTC. Protein sequence: CASRGRKETQYF.

A few counts support this clonotype. This chain joins TRBV29-1 and TRBJ1-2, with unresolved D. Germline V gene lookup returns CDR1 SQVTM and CDR2 ANQGSEA. Trimming stripped 5 bases from V and 1 base from J, with 17 bases between. The CDR3 loop spans 15 amino acids. CDR3 region: CSVSQPLDINYGYTF. In nucleotides, the CDR3 is TGCAGCGTTAGCCAACCCTTGGATATTAACTATGGCTACACCTTC. Variable domain in full (rest from reference TRBV29-1 and TRBJ1-2): SAVISQKPSRDICQRGTSLTIQCQVDSQVTMMFWYRQQPGQSLTLIATANQGSEATYESGFVIDKFPISRPNLTFSTLTVSNMSPEDSSIYLCSVSQPLDINYGYTFGSGTRLTVV.

This clonotype was observed a few times. This rearrangement joins TRBV19 to TRBJ1-2, with TRBD1 matching over 9 bases. The trim removed 7 bases at V and 2 bases at J, leaving 14 bases unmatched. CDR3 length: 17 residues. CDR1 LNHDA and CDR2 SQIVND come from the germline V gene (reference sequence). The chain's CDR3 is CASKAVTGGTWNYGYTF. DNA for the CDR3: TGTGCCAGTAAGGCGGTGACAGGGGGTACCTGGAACTATGGCTACACCTTC.

This clonotype has at least ten counts. The chain joins TRBV12-3 or TRBV12-4 to TRBJ2-7, with 7 positions matching TRBD2. This CDR3 is built from 15 residues. V was clipped by 2 bases and J by 0 bases; unmatched bases: 4. The CDR3 spells CASSLNGGYSYEQYF. CDR3 bases: TGTGCCAGCAGTTTAAACGGGGGGTACTCCTACGAGCAGTACTTC.

This clonotype was found many times. The rearrangement uses TRBV4-1 and TRBJ2-5; 8 bases match TRBD2. There are 15 residues in the CDR3. With V trimmed by 1 base and J by 1 base, 2 bases remained unmatched. CDR1 and CDR2 (germline): MGHRA, YSYEKL. The DNA of the CDR3 is TGCGCCAGCAGCCAAGGGACTAGCTTCCAAGAGACCCAGTACTTC. Its protein product is CASSQGTSFQETQYF.

The table lists this clonotype with many counts. The chain couples TRBV7-8 to TRBJ2-1, with D tentatively TRBD2 (7 bases). In germline, CDR1 is SGHVS, CDR2 FQNEAQ. The V gene lost 4 bases and the J gene lost 4 bases, with 14 bases spanning the gap. The CDR3 has 15 amino acids. The CDR3 loop reads CASSSAGAVYNEQFF. The CDR3 region has the DNA TGTGCCAGCAGCTCCGCGGGGGCCGTTTACAATGAGCAGTTCTTC.

This clonotype was observed many times. The J gene is TRBJ2-1, the V gene TRBV19, with 9 bases that match TRBD2. CDR3 size: 15 residues. Trimming took 5 bases from V and 4 from J; bases not matched to a gene: 6. Germline values: CDR1 LNHDA, CDR2 SQIVND (reference sequence). In DNA form, the CDR3 reads TGTGCCAGTAGTCCAATGACTAGCGGTTACAATGAGCAGTTCTTC. It codes for CASSPMTSGYNEQFF.

This clonotype was seen at least ten times. The chain is built from TRBV12-3 or TRBV12-4 and TRBJ2-7, with D uncertain. V shed 5 bases and J shed 1 base, with 9 bases lying between them. The CDR3 sequence is 13 residues long. The CDR3 loop is CASSTMRSYEQYF. In nucleotides, the CDR3 is TGTGCCAGCAGTACCATGAGGTCCTACGAGCAGTACTTC.

This clonotype was detected a few times. The chain combines TRBV5-4 with TRBJ2-7; 8 nucleotides align to TRBD1. Unmatched junction bases numbered 6, after V lost 3 bases and J lost 1 base. Per germline, CDR1 SGHNT and CDR2 YYREEE (reference sequence). The CDR3 consists of 15 residues. The CDR3 spells CASSWPDRASYEQYF. CDR3 nucleotides: TGTGCCAGCAGCTGGCCGGACAGGGCTTCCTACGAGCAGTACTTC.

This clonotype was found many times. The chain has TRBV5-4 and TRBJ2-1; 10 bases agree with TRBD1. With V trimmed by 4 bases and J by 7 bases, 8 bases remained unmatched. Germline V CDR1 and CDR2: SGHNT, YYREEE (reference sequence). This CDR3 is 15 amino acids long. The CDR3 sequence is CASSTGTGVRNEQFF. In DNA form, the CDR3 reads TGTGCCAGCAGCACCGGGACAGGGGTGAGGAATGAGCAGTTCTTC.

The gene calls are TRBV7-9 and TRBJ2-1; 7 bases are shared with TRBD2. V shed 6 bases and J 8 bases; nucleotides not matched to a gene: 4. The germline CDR1 and CDR2 sequences are SEHNR and FQNEAQ (reference sequence). This CDR3 contains 12 residues. The CDR3 nucleotides read TGTGCCAGCAGGGCAGGGAGGGATGAGCAGTTCTTC. It translates to CASRAGRDEQFF. Full variable domain (rest looked up from reference TRBV7-9 and TRBJ2-1): DTGVSQNPRHKITKRGQNVTFRCDPISEHNRLYWYRQTLGQGPEFLTYFQNEAQLEKSRLLSDRFSAERPKGSFSTLEIQRTEQGDSAMYLCASRAGRDEQFFGPGTRLTVL.

In this sample, this clonotype turned up a few times. The chain is built from TRBV6-6 and TRBJ2-3; weak D call: TRBD2 (6 bases). CDR3 length equals 16 residues. V dropped 6 bases and J dropped 2 bases, with 18 bases sitting between them. Germline V gives CDR1 MNHNY, CDR2 SVGAGI (reference sequence). CDR3 amino acids: CASSWAWGEYTDTQYF. CDR3 DNA sequence: TGTGCCAGCAGCTGGGCCTGGGGGGAGTACACAGATACGCAGTATTTT.

CDR3 amino acids: CSAEQGMLLFF. In DNA, the CDR3 is TGCAGCGCCGAACAGGGGATGCTACTGTTTTTT. V usage is TRBV29-1 and J usage is TRBJ1-4; 7 bases line up with TRBD1. Germline V lookup: CDR1 SQVTM, CDR2 ANQGSEA. The trim removed 7 bases at V and 13 bases at J, leaving 9 bases unmatched. The length of the CDR3 is 11 residues.

The sample holds a few counts of this clonotype. The chain has TRBV2 and TRBJ2-7; the D gene is possibly TRBD1 (6 bases). This CDR3 comprises 13 residues. Deletions cut 6 bases from V and 3 bases from J, with 12 bases between. Germline V gene lookup returns CDR1 SNHLY and CDR2 FYNNEI. CDR3 residues: CASSRDTNYEQYV. CDR3 nucleotide sequence: TGTGCCAGCAGCCGGGACACAAACTACGAGCAGTACGTC.

J is TRBJ2-2 and V is TRBV2; possible D gene TRBD1, 6 bases. The CDR3 is 15 amino acids. Trimming removed 1 base from V and 4 bases from J, with 10 bases in between. Per the germline V gene, CDR1 is SNHLY and CDR2 is FYNNEI. Written as DNA, the CDR3 is TGTGCCAGCAGTGAAGACAGGGTCGTCACCGGGGAGCTGTTTTTT. Encoded protein: CASSEDRVVTGELFF.

This clonotype appeared many times. The chain employs TRBV11-3 and TRBJ1-1; D is unclear. The V gene lost 5 bases and the J gene lost 0 bases, with 7 bases spanning the gap. Germline V gene sequence: CDR1 SGHNT, CDR2 YENEEA. CDR3 length equals 13 residues. CDR3 residues: CASSASMNTEAFF. Written as DNA, the CDR3 is TGTGCCAGCAGCGCGAGCATGAACACTGAAGCTTTCTTT.

This clonotype was counted at least ten times. This sequence joins TRBV6-6 and TRBJ2-7, with 9 bases matching TRBD2. The trim removed 3 bases at V and 6 bases at J, leaving 6 bases unmatched. The length of the CDR3 is 14 residues. The germline V gene has CDR1 MNHNY and CDR2 SVGAGI (reference sequence). DNA for the CDR3: TGTGCCAGCAGTTATGGCGGGGGGGCGTTCGAGCAGTACTTC. This translates into CASSYGGGAFEQYF.

This clonotype has just a few counts. The V call is TRBV3-1, the J call TRBJ2-6; D gene uncertain. CDR1 and CDR2 from the germline V gene are LGHDT and YNNKEL (reference sequence). The CDR3 sequence is 15 residues long. V was shortened by 6 bases and J by 1 base, with 10 bases between the two germline ends. This CDR3 reads CASSSTQSGANVLTF. For the CDR3, the DNA is TGTGCCAGCAGTTCCACACAATCTGGGGCCAACGTCCTGACTTTC. Variable domain in full (rest from reference TRBV3-1 and TRBJ2-6): DTAVSQTPKYLVTQMGNDKSIKCEQNLGHDTMYWYKQDSKKFLKIMFSYNNKELIINETVPNRFSPKSPDKAHLNLHINSLELGDSAVYFCASSSTQSGANVLTFGAGSRLTVL.

In its sample, this clonotype was seen many times. The chain uses TRBV28 and TRBJ2-5; tentatively, D is TRBD1 or TRBD2 (5 bases each). Per the germline V gene, CDR1 is MDHEN and CDR2 is SYDVKM. CDR3 size: 13 residues. V was clipped by 6 bases and J by 5 bases, with 13 bases between them. The CDR3 sequence is CASRWQGRETQYF. The CDR3 DNA reads as TGTGCCAGCAGGTGGCAGGGACGGGAGACCCAGTACTTC.

V is TRBV11-3 and J is TRBJ2-1; possibly TRBD2 for D (5 bases). V gave up 3 bases and J gave up 0 bases, with 9 bases separating them. CDR1 is SGHNT and CDR2 is YENEEA in the germline V gene. CDR3 length: 15 residues. CDR3 bases: TGTGCCAGCAGCTTTGAACTAGGCTCCTACAATGAGCAGTTCTTC. It codes for CASSFELGSYNEQFF.

This clonotype appeared many times. The chain uses TRBV6-2 or TRBV6-3 and TRBJ2-1, with TRBD2 identical over 8 bases. CDR3 length equals 15 residues. CDR1 is MNHEY and CDR2 is SVGEGT in the germline V gene. Germline trimming cut 6 bases from V and 4 bases from J; bases unmatched to any gene: 8. The CDR3 DNA is TGTGCCAGCAGCTCGCCGGGACTAGGGTACAATGAGCAGTTCTTC. Translation: CASSSPGLGYNEQFF.